Presented here are 3 T cell receptor beta chains from one specimen sequenced in a study of T cells expressing NK-cell markers (dated by TCRdb to 2020 to 2021). The protocol used for the library was 5' RACE. Data came from an Illumina HiSeq 2000. The reads, reprocessed by TCRdb, yield one row per CDR3 protein sequence and no DNA. The sample has 130,000 to 150,000 distinct CDR3 sequences on record. The top ten clonotypes cover more than 10% of the sample. Sample: blood T cells: a sorted CD56 or NKG2C T cell subset, CD4+ or CD8+ T cells, or bulk PBMC T cells (not recorded which). The receptors derive from a man aged 18 to 29 in good health. Donor details come from another sample of the same person, matched by shared clones.

The chain joins TRBV7-9 to TRBJ1-3. In germline, CDR1 is SEHNR, CDR2 FQNEAQ (reference sequence). CDR3 size: 16 residues. The CDR3 reads CASSFSSQTWGNTIYF.

This chain joins TRBV13 and TRBJ2-2; with no DNA, the TCRdb D assignment of TRBD1 cannot be verified. The CDR3 contains 16 residues. Looked up from germline, CDR1 is PRHDT and CDR2 is FYEKMQ (reference sequence). The CDR3 protein is CASSLSVPTNTGELFF. Combining the CDR3 with reference TRBV13 and TRBJ2-2 gives the whole variable domain AAGVIQSPRHLIKEKRETATLKCYPIPRHDTVYWYQQGPGQDPQFLISFYEKMQSDKGSIPDRFSAQQFSDYHSELNMSSLELGDSALYFCASSLSVPTNTGELFFGEGSRLTVL.

The V and J genes are TRBV5-1 and TRBJ1-1; TCRdb's assignment of TRBD1 cannot be checked, as there is no DNA. This CDR3 spans 15 amino acids. Germline CDR1 SGHRS, CDR2 YFSETQ. The CDR3 sequence: CASSFSLTGSTEAFF.